This paragraph covers one TCR beta chain sequence. Its antigen is undetermined. The PCR ran on 60 Vbeta and 13 Jbeta primers. The table came from immunoSEQ multiplex PCR; TCRdb's copy has only in-frame clones and leaves some out. This sample carries about 130,000 clones, roughly 9.8% of them seen once, and the ten largest clones take under 2%. This record belongs to a study of cytomegalovirus exposure and HLA in healthy donors. Study summary: Sequencing of about 179 million T cells in an earlier analysis found about 120 million unique TCR beta sequences. Early released data comprised 75 million to 100 million unique TCRs from HLA-typed donors. Study-wide findings and caveats: Per published reports, the classifier diagnosed cytomegalovirus status with high specificity and sensitivity.

The CDR3 has 13 amino acids. V was trimmed by 5 bases and J by 6 bases, leaving 11 bases between them. From germline, CDR1 is PRHDT and CDR2 FYEKMQ (reference sequence). Sequencing used PBMCs. This receptor was identified in a man aged 50 to 59 in good health and CMV-seronegative. This chain joins TRBV13 and TRBJ1-5, with D hard to call. The CDR3 bases are TGTGCCAGCAGCGGCCCGGGAGGTCAGCCCCAGCATTTT. Its translation: CASSGPGGQPQHF.